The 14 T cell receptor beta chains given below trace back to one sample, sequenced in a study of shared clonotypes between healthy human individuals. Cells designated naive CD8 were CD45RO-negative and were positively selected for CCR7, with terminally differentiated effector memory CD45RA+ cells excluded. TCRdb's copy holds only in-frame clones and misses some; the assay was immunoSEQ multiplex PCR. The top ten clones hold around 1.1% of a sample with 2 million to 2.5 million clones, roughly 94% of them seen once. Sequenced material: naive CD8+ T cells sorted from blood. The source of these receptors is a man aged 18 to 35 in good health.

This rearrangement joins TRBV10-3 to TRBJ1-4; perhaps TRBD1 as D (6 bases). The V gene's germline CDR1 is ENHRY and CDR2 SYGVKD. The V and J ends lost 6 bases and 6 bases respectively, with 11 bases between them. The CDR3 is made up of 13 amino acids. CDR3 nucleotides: TGTGCCATCAGAGGGGGACCAGATGAAAAACTGTTTTTT. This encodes CAIRGGPDEKLFF.

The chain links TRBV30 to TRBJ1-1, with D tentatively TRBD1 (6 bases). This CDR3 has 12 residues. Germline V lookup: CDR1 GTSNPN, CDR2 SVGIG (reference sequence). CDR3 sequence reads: CASGTPAPEAFF. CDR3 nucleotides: TGTGCTTCGGGGACACCAGCCCCTGAAGCTTTCTTT. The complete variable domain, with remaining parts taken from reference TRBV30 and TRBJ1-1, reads SQTIHQWPATLVQPVGSPLSLECTVEGTSNPNLYWYRQAAGRGLQLLFYSVGIGQISSEVPQNLSASRPQDRQFILSSKKLLLSDSGFYLCASGTPAPEAFFGQGTRLTVV.

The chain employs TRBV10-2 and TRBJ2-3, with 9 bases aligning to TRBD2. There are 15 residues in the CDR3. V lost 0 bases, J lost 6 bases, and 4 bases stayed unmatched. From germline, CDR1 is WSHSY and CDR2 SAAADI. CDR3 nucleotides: TGCGCCAGCAGTGAGTCTAGCGGGGGATTGGATACGCAGTATTTT. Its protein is CASSESSGGLDTQYF.

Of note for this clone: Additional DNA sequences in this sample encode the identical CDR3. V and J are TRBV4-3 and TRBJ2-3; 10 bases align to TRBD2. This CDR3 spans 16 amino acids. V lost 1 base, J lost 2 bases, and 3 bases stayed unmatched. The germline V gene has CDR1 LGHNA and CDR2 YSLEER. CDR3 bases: TGCGCCAGCAGCCAAGTGCTAGCGGGAGTCACAGATACGCAGTATTTT. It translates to CASSQVLAGVTDTQYF.

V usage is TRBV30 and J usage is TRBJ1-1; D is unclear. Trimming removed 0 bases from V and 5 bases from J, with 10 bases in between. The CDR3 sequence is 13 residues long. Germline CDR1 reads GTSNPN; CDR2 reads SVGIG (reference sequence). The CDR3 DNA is TGTGCCTGGAGTGTACCCCCGCGAACTGAAGCTTTCTTT. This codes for CAWSVPPRTEAFF.

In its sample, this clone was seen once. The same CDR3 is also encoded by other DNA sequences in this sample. The CDR3 region is CASSEGRTGELFF. CDR3 in DNA: TGTGCCAGCAGTGAAGGGAGGACCGGGGAGCTGTTTTTT. This chain uses TRBV6-1 with TRBJ2-2, with D possibly matching TRBD2 (5 bases). The length of the CDR3 is 13 residues. The V gene lost 1 base and the J gene lost 5 bases, with 5 bases spanning the gap. The germline V gene has CDR1 MNHNS and CDR2 SASEGT.

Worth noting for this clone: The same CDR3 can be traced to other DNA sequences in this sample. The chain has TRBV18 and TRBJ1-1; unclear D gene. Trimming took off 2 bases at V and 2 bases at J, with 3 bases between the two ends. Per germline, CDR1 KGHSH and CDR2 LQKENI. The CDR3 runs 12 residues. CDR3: CASSPGNTEAFF. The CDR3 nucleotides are TGTGCCAGCTCACCAGGAAACACTGAAGCTTTCTTT.

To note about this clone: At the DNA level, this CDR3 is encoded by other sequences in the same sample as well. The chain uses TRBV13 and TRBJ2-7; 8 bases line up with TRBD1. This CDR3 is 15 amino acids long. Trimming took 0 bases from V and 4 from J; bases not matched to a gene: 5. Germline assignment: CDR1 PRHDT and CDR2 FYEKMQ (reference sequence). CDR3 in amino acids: CASSLGGQGAYEQYF. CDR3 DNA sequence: TGTGCCAGCAGCTTAGGCGGACAGGGCGCTTACGAGCAGTACTTC.

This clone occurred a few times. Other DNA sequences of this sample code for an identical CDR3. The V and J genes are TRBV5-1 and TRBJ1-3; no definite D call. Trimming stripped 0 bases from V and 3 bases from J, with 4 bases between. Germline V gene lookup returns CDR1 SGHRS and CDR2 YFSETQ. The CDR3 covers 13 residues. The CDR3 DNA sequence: TGCGCCAGCAGCTTGGACCGTGGAAACACCATATATTTT. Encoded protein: CASSLDRGNTIYF.

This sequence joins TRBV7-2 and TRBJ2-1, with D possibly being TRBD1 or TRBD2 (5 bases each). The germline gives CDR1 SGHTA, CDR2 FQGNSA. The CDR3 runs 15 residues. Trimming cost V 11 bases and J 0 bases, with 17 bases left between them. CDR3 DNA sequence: TGTGCCGCCGTGCCCGGGGACGGCTCCTACAATGAGCAGTTCTTC. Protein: CAAVPGDGSYNEQFF.

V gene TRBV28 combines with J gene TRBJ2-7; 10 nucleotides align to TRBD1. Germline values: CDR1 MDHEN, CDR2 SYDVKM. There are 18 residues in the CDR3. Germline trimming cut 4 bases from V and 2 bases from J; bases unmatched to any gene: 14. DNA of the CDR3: TGTGCCAGCAGTTCCCCGGACAGGGGGATTGTTGAAACCTACGAGCAGTACTTC. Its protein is CASSSPDRGIVETYEQYF.

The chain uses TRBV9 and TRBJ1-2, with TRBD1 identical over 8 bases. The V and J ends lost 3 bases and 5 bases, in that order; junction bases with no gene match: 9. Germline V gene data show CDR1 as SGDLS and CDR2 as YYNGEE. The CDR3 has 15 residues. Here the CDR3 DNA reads TGTGCCAGCAGCGCTTCGACAGGGGCTCTTTATGGCTACACCTTC. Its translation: CASSASTGALYGYTF.

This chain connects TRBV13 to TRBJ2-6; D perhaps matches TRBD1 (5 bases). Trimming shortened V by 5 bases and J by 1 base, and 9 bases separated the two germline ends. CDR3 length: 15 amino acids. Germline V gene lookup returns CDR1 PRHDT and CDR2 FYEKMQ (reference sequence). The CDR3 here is CASSTQGSGANVLTF. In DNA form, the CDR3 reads TGTGCCAGCAGCACCCAGGGATCTGGGGCCAACGTCCTGACTTTC.

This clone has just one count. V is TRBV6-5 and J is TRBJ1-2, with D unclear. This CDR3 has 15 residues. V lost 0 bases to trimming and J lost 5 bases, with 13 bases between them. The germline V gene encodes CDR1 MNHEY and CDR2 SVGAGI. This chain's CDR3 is CASSYSKTPVYGYTF. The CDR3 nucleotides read TGTGCCAGCAGTTACTCAAAGACACCCGTATATGGCTACACCTTC.